A selection of T cell receptor beta chains follows, all from one sample in a study of OX40 agonist ivuxolimab in advanced cancers. The data were produced by immunoSEQ multiplex PCR, yet TCRdb's version contains in-frame clones alone and is incomplete. Of about 40,000 clones in the sample, approximately 90% are singletons; the top ten hold around a quarter. The input for sequencing was CD4+ or CD8+ T cells sorted from blood, taken in a trial of the OX40 agonist ivuxolimab. These receptors were collected from an adult with an advanced solid tumor such as melanoma, head and neck, liver or kidney cancer. Each CDR3 is given with its conserved first and last residue. Each record gives: CDR3 protein, CDR3 DNA, D gene, J gene, V gene, clone size. A D gene is named only where the DNA matches it firmly. Part of the rows lack a size; the others show once, few, many or a class for expanded clones.

CSVDGEGGEQYF,TGCAGCGTTGATGGGGAAGGGGGTGAGCAGTACTTC,.,TRBJ2-7,TRBV29-1,once
CATSRDGEGTSYGYTF,TGTGCCACCAGCAGAGATGGGGAGGGCACCAGCTATGGCTACACCTTC,.,TRBJ1-2,TRBV15,.
CASSPGLMYEQYF,TGTGCCAGCAGTCCCGGCCTAATGTACGAGCAGTACTTC,.,TRBJ2-7,TRBV27,.
CASSQRPRWYEQYF,TGTGCCAGCAGCCAAAGGCCGAGGTGGTACGAGCAGTACTTC,.,TRBJ2-7,TRBV14,.
CASSWGTGGTEAFF,TGTGCCAGCAGTTGGGGGACAGGGGGCACTGAAGCTTTCTTT,TRBD1,TRBJ1-1,TRBV28,.
CASSFSSGSSETQYF,TGTGCCAGCAGCTTTTCTAGCGGGAGCAGCGAGACCCAGTACTTC,TRBD2,TRBJ2-5,TRBV7-8,many
CASSLLDGSSYEQYF,TGTGCCAGCAGCTTATTAGACGGTAGCTCCTACGAGCAGTACTTC,.,TRBJ2-7,TRBV7-6,.
CASTTVGAEDTQYF,TGTGCCAGCACCACCGTGGGGGCCGAGGATACGCAGTATTTT,.,TRBJ2-3,TRBV5-4,.
CATSTASSGELDEQFF,TGTGCCACCAGCACCGCCTCGAGTGGGGAGTTAGATGAGCAGTTCTTC,.,TRBJ2-1,TRBV15,.
CAWSVGIGGNTDTQYF,TGTGCCTGGAGTGTGGGTATAGGGGGCAACACAGATACGCAGTATTTT,TRBD1,TRBJ2-3,TRBV30,.
CASSQPPGLADETQYF,TGCGCCAGCAGCCAACCACCAGGACTAGCGGATGAGACCCAGTACTTC,TRBD2,TRBJ2-5,TRBV4-1,.
CASSWGQGFANTGELFF,TGCGCCAGCAGCTGGGGACAGGGTTTCGCGAACACCGGGGAGCTGTTTTTT,TRBD1,TRBJ2-2,TRBV5-1,.
CASSYAGFSYEQYF,TGTGCCAGCAGCTACGCGGGATTCTCCTACGAGCAGTACTTC,.,TRBJ2-7,TRBV11-2,.
CASSKALLRANYGYTF,TGTGCCAGCAGCAAAGCGCTTTTACGGGCTAACTATGGCTACACCTTC,.,TRBJ1-2,TRBV21-1,once
CASSLRGRHEQYF,TGTGCCAGCAGTTTACGGGGGCGTCACGAGCAGTACTTC,.,TRBJ2-7,TRBV28,.
CASSPSRASYEQYF,TGTGCCAGCAGCCCTAGCCGGGCTAGCTACGAGCAGTACTTC,.,TRBJ2-7,TRBV9,few
CASSEIPNTEAFF,TGTGCCAGCAGTGAGATTCCGAACACTGAAGCTTTCTTT,.,TRBJ1-1,TRBV6-4,.
CASSPRGVYEQYF,TGTGCCAGCAGCCCCCGCGGGGTCTACGAGCAGTACTTC,.,TRBJ2-7,TRBV7-6,.
CASSPQSGMRGELFF,TGTGCCAGCAGCCCACAATCCGGGATGCGAGGGGAGCTGTTTTTT,.,TRBJ2-2,TRBV11-3,.
CASSATDTGELFF,TGTGCCAGCAGTGCCACCGACACCGGGGAGCTGTTTTTT,.,TRBJ2-2,TRBV6-6,.
CSAREAGVKYF,TGCAGTGCTAGAGAAGCAGGGGTTAAGTACTTC,.,TRBJ2-7,TRBV20-1,.
CASSLMDSGSPLHF,TGCGCCAGCAGCCTTATGGATAGCGGTTCACCCCTCCACTTT,.,TRBJ1-6,TRBV5-1,.
CASSFQGIHYGYTF,TGTGCCAGCAGTTTTCAGGGGATCCACTATGGCTACACCTTC,.,TRBJ1-2,TRBV6-1,.
CASSFSAGEGNEQFF,TGTGCCAGCAGCTTTTCAGCGGGAGAAGGCAATGAGCAGTTCTTC,TRBD2,TRBJ2-1,TRBV5-4,.
CASSVGGTEYQPQHF,TGTGCCAGCAGCGTAGGCGGGACAGAATATCAGCCCCAGCATTTT,TRBD1,TRBJ1-5,TRBV9,.
CASSLYISNQPQHF,TGTGCCAGCAGTTTATACATTAGCAATCAGCCCCAGCATTTT,.,TRBJ1-5,TRBV28,.
CASSLTGWRTGELFF,TGTGCCAGCAGCTTAACGGGATGGCGGACCGGGGAGCTGTTTTTT,.,TRBJ2-2,TRBV7-3,.
CASSLLAGRYEQYF,TGTGCCAGCAGTCTACTAGCGGGACGGTACGAGCAGTACTTC,TRBD2,TRBJ2-7,TRBV28,.
CASRWGRLPYEQYF,TGTGCCAGCAGATGGGGCAGGTTACCCTACGAGCAGTACTTC,.,TRBJ2-7,TRBV28,.
CASSWAGQETQYF,TGTGCCAGCAGCTGGGCCGGTCAAGAGACCCAGTACTTC,.,TRBJ2-5,TRBV7-8,once
CASSGAGGQTDTQYF,TGTGCCAGCAGCGGAGCGGGAGGCCAGACAGATACGCAGTATTTT,TRBD2,TRBJ2-3,TRBV7-9,.
CASSLDNSHTGELFF,TGTGCCAGCAGCTTAGATAACTCACACACCGGGGAGCTGTTTTTT,.,TRBJ2-2,TRBV11-3,.
CASSFSSGPYEQYF,TGTGCCAGCAGTTTTTCTAGCGGGCCATACGAGCAGTACTTC,TRBD2,TRBJ2-7,TRBV27,.
CAWTLEGRRNEQFF,TGTGCCTGGACGCTAGAGGGCCGGAGGAATGAGCAGTTCTTC,.,TRBJ2-1,TRBV30,.
CASSPDWGGDEQFF,TGTGCCAGCAGCCCGGACTGGGGAGGCGATGAGCAGTTCTTC,.,TRBJ2-1,TRBV7-2,.
CASSHRLFPETQYF,TGTGCCAGCAGCCACCGACTATTTCCGGAGACCCAGTACTTC,.,TRBJ2-5,TRBV7-9,.
CASIPGQGLNEQYF,TGTGCCAGCATTCCTGGACAGGGATTAAACGAGCAGTACTTC,TRBD1,TRBJ2-7,TRBV28,.
CASSDGVGGELFF,TGTGCCAGCAGCGACGGCGTCGGCGGGGAGCTGTTTTTT,.,TRBJ2-2,TRBV9,.
CASSLGGIASAGELFF,TGTGCCAGCAGTTTGGGGGGTATCGCTTCGGCCGGGGAGCTGTTTTTT,.,TRBJ2-2,TRBV27,.